This TCR beta chain was captured in a study of cytomegalovirus exposure and HLA in healthy donors. The V and J ends lost 1 base and 6 bases, in that order; junction bases with no gene match: 3. The CDR3 runs 14 residues. Germline V CDR1 and CDR2: SQVTM, ANQGSEA. Note on this clone: The antigen is not known.

PCR involved 60 Vbeta and 13 Jbeta primers. Produced via immunoSEQ multiplex PCR; TCRdb's table is partial and in-frame only. Among 150,000 to 200,000 clones listed, 79% were seen once. The donors, nominally healthy at sampling, likely had unrecorded immune exposures. Overall study results and limits: The authors later found HLA-associated TCR beta chains more clonally expanded than equally common others. Presence/absence comparisons presumed near-even sequencing depth among donors.

Input material: PBMCs. The rearrangement joins TRBV29-1 to TRBJ2-7; 13 bases are shared with TRBD2. This receptor was obtained from a woman aged 45-65 years in good health and CMV-seronegative. CDR3 bases: TGCAGCGTTGAAGGGACTAGCGGGAGTAGCGAGCAGTACTTC. The encoded protein is CSVEGTSGSSEQYF.